The 8 T cell receptor beta chains below were found in one sample sequenced in a study of control samples from healthy donors and cancer patients. The method was immunoSEQ multiplex PCR; TCRdb's version includes in-frame clones alone and lacks a portion of them. Counted here are about 190,000 clones, 91% occurring once; the ten biggest clones make up less than 2%. The specimen sequenced was blood. The receptor source for this set is a man aged 30 to 39 in good health.

This chain connects TRBV20-1 to TRBJ1-5; TRBD1 is a possible D gene (6 bases). Trimming took 1 base from V and 15 from J, leaving 13 bases between them. Germline V gene lookup returns CDR1 DFQATT and CDR2 SNEGSKA (reference sequence). CDR3 length equals 11 residues. The CDR3 loop reads CSARGGGGRHF. The CDR3, as DNA: TGCAGTGCTAGAGGCGGGGGGGGCAGGCATTTT.

The chain employs TRBV2 and TRBJ2-7; the D gene is possibly TRBD1 (6 bases). Germline CDR1 reads SNHLY; CDR2 reads FYNNEI. This CDR3 is built from 12 residues. The germline V and J ends were trimmed by 5 bases and 4 bases, with 9 bases remaining between them. The CDR3 bases are TGTGCCAGCAGTATACAGGGATACGAGCAGTACTTC. As protein: CASSIQGYEQYF.

This sequence joins TRBV6-6 and TRBJ1-2; weak D call: TRBD1 (5 bases). The CDR3 has 13 residues. The germline gives CDR1 MNHNY, CDR2 SVGAGI (reference sequence). The ends were cut back, 7 bases at V and 3 bases at J, with 12 bases in the middle. The CDR3, as DNA: TGTGCCAGCAATACCGGGACGCACTATGGCTACACCTTC. Amino acids: CASNTGTHYGYTF.

The chain uses TRBV5-8 and TRBJ2-2; tentatively, D is TRBD2 (5 bases). Germline V CDR1 and CDR2: SGHTS, YDEGEE. The CDR3 loop spans 14 amino acids. The V gene lost 4 bases and the J gene lost 6 bases, with 13 bases spanning the gap. For the CDR3, the DNA is TGTGCCAGCAGCCGTAGACGAGGGTCCGGGGAGCTGTTTTTT. Its translation is CASSRRRGSGELFF.

The rearrangement joins TRBV11-2 to TRBJ2-7; D not certain. This CDR3 contains 14 residues. V shed 2 bases and J shed 4 bases, with 12 bases lying between them. The germline CDR1 and CDR2 sequences are SGHAT and FQNNGV. The CDR3 reads CASSLRRLPYEQYF. In DNA form, the CDR3 reads TGTGCCAGCAGCTTAAGGCGGCTGCCTTACGAGCAGTACTTC.

The chain recombines TRBV30 with TRBJ1-2; 8 bases are a match to TRBD1. This CDR3 comprises 15 residues. Germline V gene sequence: CDR1 GTSNPN, CDR2 SVGIG (reference sequence). V was pared by 4 bases and J by 1 base, with 8 bases of the junction left unmatched. The CDR3 loop reads CAWTGQGFINYGYTF. As DNA, the CDR3 is TGTGCCTGGACCGGACAGGGATTTATTAACTATGGCTACACCTTC. Full variable domain (rest looked up from reference TRBV30 and TRBJ1-2): SQTIHQWPATLVQPVGSPLSLECTVEGTSNPNLYWYRQAAGRGLQLLFYSVGIGQISSEVPQNLSASRPQDRQFILSSKKLLLSDSGFYLCAWTGQGFINYGYTFGSGTRLTVV.

The V call is TRBV27, the J call TRBJ2-7; D is uncertain. Trimming left V 4 bases short and J 3 bases short, with 7 bases between. The germline V gene has CDR1 MNHEY and CDR2 SMNVEV (reference sequence). The CDR3 has 12 residues. CDR3 protein: CASSSTLYEQYF. In DNA form, the CDR3 reads TGTGCCAGCAGTTCAACCCTCTACGAGCAGTACTTC.

This clone was observed at least ten times. V is TRBV7-5 and J is TRBJ2-3; the table assigns TRBD1, which was not confirmed against the DNA. TRBV7-5 is a pseudogene. The CDR3 consists of 14 residues. As DNA, the CDR3 is TGTGTCAGAAGCCGCAGGGGGCAGACAGATACGCAGTATTTT. Translating it yields CVRSRRGQTDTQYF.